Below, 24 T cell receptor beta chains from the same sample are listed, as sequenced in a study of molecular identifiers for immune sequencing clone quantification. TCRdb itself ran the PCR reads through MiXCR, one entry per CDR3 protein. Of approximately 670,000 distinct CDR3 sequences listed, about 20% are singletons. The source material was naive CD8+ T cells from blood, with Jurkat cell RNA spiked in. As to subset: FACS-sorted CD8+CD4-CCR7+CD45RA+ naive T cells. The receptors were sampled from a human donor in good health. Some libraries in this study had Jurkat cell RNA spiked in.

The table lists this clonotype with many counts. The rearrangement joins TRBV6-2 or TRBV6-3 to TRBJ2-5, with D perhaps TRBD2 (5 bases). This CDR3 spans 17 amino acids. Germline CDR1 reads MNHEY; CDR2 reads SVGEGT. The V end was cut by 1 base, the J end by 5 bases, with 20 bases between. Here the CDR3 reads CASSYFFLAPEGETQYF. The CDR3 region has the DNA TGTGCCAGCAGTTACTTTTTTCTAGCCCCTGAGGGTGAGACCCAGTACTTC.

This clonotype was counted ten times or more. The chain links TRBV6-2 or TRBV6-3 to TRBJ1-1; D is undetermined. CDR3 size: 14 residues. Germline lookup yields CDR1 MNHEY and CDR2 SVGEGT. Trimming took 7 bases from V and 5 from J, leaving 17 bases between them. CDR3 DNA sequence: TGTGCCAGCACCTCAGCCATAGTAGGAACTGAAGCTTTCTTT. Translating it yields CASTSAIVGTEAFF.

This clonotype has ten or more counts. The V call is TRBV30, the J call TRBJ2-3; D remains ambiguous. Germline V gene data show CDR1 as GTSNPN and CDR2 as SVGIG (reference sequence). This CDR3 region has 12 residues. V was shortened by 2 bases and J by 2 bases, with 5 bases between the two germline ends. The CDR3 loop reads CAWSITTDTQYF. As DNA, the CDR3 is TGTGCCTGGAGTATAACCACAGATACGCAGTATTTT.

This clonotype has ten or more counts. CDR3: CASSYFSEDTQYF. CDR3 sequence (DNA): TGTGCCAGCAGTTACTTTAGCGAGGATACGCAGTATTTT. The chain combines TRBV6-5 with TRBJ2-3; TRBD2 is a possible D gene (5 bases). V lost 1 base and J 6 bases, leaving 8 bases between the germline ends. The CDR3 has 13 amino acids. CDR1 MNHEY and CDR2 SVGAGI come from the germline V gene.

This clonotype was seen a few times. The chain uses TRBV27 and TRBJ1-5; D is ambiguous. Germline CDR1 is MNHEY and CDR2 is SMNVEV (reference sequence). V shed 4 bases and J shed 4 bases, with 8 bases lying between them. The CDR3 contains 13 residues. This CDR3 is CASSYMPNQPQHF. CDR3 coding DNA: TGTGCCAGCAGTTACATGCCTAATCAGCCCCAGCATTTT.

This clonotype was seen at least ten times. The chain joins TRBV11-2 to TRBJ2-7; D is unresolved. The germline V gene encodes CDR1 SGHAT and CDR2 FQNNGV. V lost 5 bases and J lost 2, with 16 bases in between. The CDR3 sequence is 15 residues long. The CDR3 DNA sequence: TGTGCCAGCAGCCACCTAGTGGGCGCCACCTACGAGCAGTACTTC. This codes for CASSHLVGATYEQYF.

In its sample, this clonotype was seen a few times. This chain uses TRBV12-3 or TRBV12-4 with TRBJ2-2; 14 bases are a match to TRBD2. Trimming removed 3 bases from V and 3 bases from J; junction bases left unmatched: 12. CDR3 length: 20 residues. This chain's CDR3 is CASSFGDPGTSGGDTGELFF. The DNA of the CDR3 is TGTGCCAGCAGTTTCGGGGATCCCGGGACTAGCGGGGGAGACACCGGGGAGCTGTTTTTT.

Details on this clonotype: A much larger clonotype is one base distant, so this may be a read error. J is TRBJ1-1 and V is TRBV20-1; weak D call: TRBD1 (5 bases). The CDR3 sequence is 15 residues long. Germline-derived CDR1 and CDR2 are DFQATT and SNEGSKA (reference sequence). The CDR3 region is CGARDPSKGPNESFF. The CDR3 region has the DNA TGCGGTGCTAGAGACCCATCGAAGGGACCAAACGAGTCTTTCTTT.

This clonotype was seen at least ten times. The V and J genes are TRBV5-4 and TRBJ1-1; perhaps TRBD1 as D (6 bases). Deletions cut 0 bases from V and 5 bases from J, with 14 bases between. The germline V gene encodes CDR1 SGHNT and CDR2 YYREEE (reference sequence). The CDR3 sequence is 15 residues long. The CDR3 region has the DNA TGTGCCAGCAGCTTGGGAGTGGGGGCGAGGACTGAAGCTTTCTTT. This codes for CASSLGVGARTEAFF.

A remark on this clonotype: A read error may produce the germline difference seen at one junction end. V is TRBV2 and J is TRBJ1-4; D not resolved. This CDR3 region has 17 residues. From germline, CDR1 is SNHLY and CDR2 FYNNEI. CDR3 DNA: TGTGCCAGCAGTGAAGGTGTCCTGGAAATCGTGAGTGAAAAACCGTTTTTT. Its translation is CASSEGVLEIVSEKPFF.

This clonotype has only a few counts. Here the CDR3 reads CASSQDGPAGGPYEQYF. In DNA form, the CDR3 reads TGCGCCAGCAGCCAAGATGGGCCAGCGGGAGGTCCCTACGAGCAGTACTTC. The V call is TRBV4-3, the J call TRBJ2-7; 9 bases align to TRBD2. Trimming at V came to 0 bases and at J to 2 bases, leaving 8 bases not matched to a gene. CDR3 length equals 17 residues. Germline loops: CDR1 LGHNA, CDR2 YSLEER.

CDR3 nucleotide sequence: TGTGCCAGTAGTATGATCCCGGCCGCGAACACCGGGGAGCTGTTTTTT. Amino acids: CASSMIPAANTGELFF. This chain joins TRBV19 and TRBJ2-2; D gene unclear. Trimming removed 3 bases from V and 0 bases from J, with 11 bases in between. The germline CDR1 and CDR2 sequences are LNHDA and SQIVND (reference sequence). The CDR3 consists of 16 residues. The variable domain in full, completed from reference TRBV19 and TRBJ2-2, reads DGGITQSPKYLFRKEGQNVTLSCEQNLNHDAMYWYRQDPGQGLRLIYYSQIVNDFQKGDIAEGYSVSREKKESFPLTVTSAQKNPTAFYLCASSMIPAANTGELFFGEGSRLTVL.

Details on this clonotype: It may be a read error: a sequence one base away is much more abundant. This CDR3 fails to terminate in the conserved phenylalanine or tryptophan, so it likely reflects a read error. V and J are TRBV20-1 and TRBJ1-1; no clear D gene. CDR1 and CDR2 (germline): DFQATT, SNEGSKA (reference sequence). Trimming stripped 0 bases from V and 5 bases from J, with 13 bases between. The CDR3 has 14 amino acids. The CDR3 loop reads CSARDGLPRTEAFL. CDR3 DNA: TGCAGTGCTAGAGATGGACTCCCTAGGACTGAAGCTTTCCTT.

The V gene is TRBV10-1, the J gene TRBJ2-2; 7 positions match TRBD1. The CDR3 covers 16 residues. CDR1 is WNHNN, CDR2 SYGVQD, per germline (reference sequence). The trim removed 7 bases at V and 1 base at J, leaving 9 bases unmatched. The CDR3 sequence: CASNETGQVNTGELFF. The DNA for the CDR3 is TGCGCCAGCAATGAAACCGGACAGGTGAACACCGGGGAGCTGTTTTTT.

This clonotype came up many times. This chain joins TRBV7-9 and TRBJ2-2; 14 positions agree with TRBD2. The CDR3 runs to 19 residues. J gave up 0 bases and V 0 bases, and 3 bases lay outside the gene matches. CDR1 is SEHNR and CDR2 is FQNEAQ in the germline V gene (reference sequence). CDR3 bases: TGTGCCAGCAGCTTAGCCGGGACTAGCGGGAGAGCGAACACCGGGGAGCTGTTTTTT. It yields the protein CASSLAGTSGRANTGELFF. The whole variable domain, filled in from reference TRBV7-9 and TRBJ2-2, reads DTGVSQNPRHKITKRGQNVTFRCDPISEHNRLYWYRQTLGQGPEFLTYFQNEAQLEKSRLLSDRFSAERPKGSFSTLEIQRTEQGDSAMYLCASSLAGTSGRANTGELFFGEGSRLTVL.

This clonotype was picked up many times. The chain employs TRBV4-2 and TRBJ2-7; D may be TRBD1 (6 bases). The CDR3 consists of 16 residues. Germline lookup yields CDR1 LGHNA and CDR2 YNFKEQ. Trimming pared 5 bases from V and 3 bases from J, leaving 20 bases between. The CDR3 DNA follows: TGTGCCAGCAGCGAAACAACAGGGAGTGCTAGCTACGAGCAGTACTTC. It specifies CASSETTGSASYEQYF.

The sample holds a few counts of this clonotype. The chain joins TRBV24-1 to TRBJ2-3; 16 bases are shared with TRBD2. This CDR3 comprises 18 residues. In germline, CDR1 is KGHDR, CDR2 SFDVKD. V shed 4 bases, J shed 4 bases, and the junction held 7 bases outside the gene matches. CDR3 in DNA: TGTGCCACCAGTGACTCCGGGACTAGCGGGAGGGCCCCAGATACGCAGTATTTT. This encodes CATSDSGTSGRAPDTQYF.

This clonotype was recorded at least ten times. This chain uses TRBV7-6 with TRBJ2-7; 8 bases line up with TRBD2. Unmatched junction bases numbered 13, after V lost 7 bases and J lost 5 bases. Per germline, CDR1 SGHVS and CDR2 FNYEAQ. The CDR3 is 15 residues long. For the CDR3, the DNA is TGTGCCAGCACCTCGCTCCACGGGGGGGTAGACGAGCAGTACTTC. It translates to CASTSLHGGVDEQYF.

The CDR3 nucleotides read TGTGCCACCAGCAGAAGACAGGGGACTGAAGCTTTCTTT. Translated, it gives CATSRRQGTEAFF. The genes are TRBV15 and TRBJ1-1; 8 nucleotides agree with TRBD1. From germline, CDR1 is LNHNV and CDR2 YYDKDF (reference sequence). V gave up 2 bases and J gave up 5 bases; unmatched junction bases: 1. The CDR3 runs to 13 residues.

At least ten counts were recorded for this clonotype. The rearrangement links TRBV5-4 to TRBJ1-1, with 7 nucleotides matching TRBD1. CDR1 and CDR2 from the germline V gene are SGHNT and YYREEE (reference sequence). V shed 4 bases and J 5 bases; nucleotides not matched to a gene: 11. The CDR3 spans 15 residues. Here the CDR3 reads CASSAWSTGETEAFF. DNA for the CDR3: TGTGCCAGCAGCGCTTGGAGTACAGGGGAAACTGAAGCTTTCTTT.

This clonotype came up many times. The chain links TRBV7-9 to TRBJ2-7, with 7 bases aligning to TRBD1. CDR3 length equals 15 residues. Trimming removed 4 bases from V and 3 bases from J; junction bases left unmatched: 9. Germline CDR1 is SEHNR and CDR2 is FQNEAQ (reference sequence). The DNA of the CDR3 is TGTGCCAGCAGCTCCCTAGGCGGACAGGTCTACGAGCAGTACTTC. The encoded protein is CASSSLGGQVYEQYF.

This clonotype was detected a few times. The rearrangement links TRBV20-1 to TRBJ2-5; the match to TRBD2 covers 9 bases. The trim removed 2 bases at V and 2 bases at J, leaving 9 bases unmatched. CDR3 length: 16 amino acids. Germline loops: CDR1 DFQATT, CDR2 SNEGSKA (reference sequence). As DNA, the CDR3 is TGCAGTGCTAGATCGGGTAGCGGGAGTCCTCAAGAGACCCAGTACTTC. Translating gives CSARSGSGSPQETQYF.

This chain links TRBV2 with TRBJ2-7; 9 positions match TRBD1. Trimming took 10 bases from V and 2 from J; bases not matched to a gene: 9. CDR1 and CDR2 from the germline V gene are SNHLY and FYNNEI. The CDR3 is 14 amino acids. CDR3 sequence: CAIAGTGRTYEQYF. The CDR3 nucleotides read TGTGCCATCGCTGGGACAGGGAGGACCTACGAGCAGTACTTC.

In this sample, this clonotype turned up a few times. The gene calls are TRBV27 and TRBJ2-7; perhaps TRBD1 as D (6 bases). V was clipped by 5 bases and J by 5 bases, with 19 bases between them. The CDR3 runs to 15 residues. Germline CDR1 reads MNHEY; CDR2 reads SMNVEV (reference sequence). As DNA, the CDR3 is TGTGCCAGCAGTCTAGAGACAGGAGACGTCCACGAGCAGTACTTC. The encoded protein is CASSLETGDVHEQYF.